One sample yielded the 18 T cell receptor beta chains listed below, sequenced in a study of blood T cell repertoires in COVID-19. Method: immunoSEQ multiplex PCR; TCRdb's copy keeps in-frame clones and lacks some. The repertoire holds 100,000 or so clones, with nearly 90% as singletons. Sequencing was done on a sample of peripheral blood. These receptors originate from a man aged 45 to 65 with active COVID-19.

V and J are TRBV11-3 and TRBJ2-6; D possibly corresponds to TRBD2 (6 bases). This CDR3 comprises 15 residues. Per the germline V gene, CDR1 is SGHNT and CDR2 is YENEEA. V was cut by 5 bases and J by 0 bases, with 8 bases left in between. CDR3 sequence: CASSQGGSGANVLTF. The CDR3 DNA sequence: TGTGCCAGCAGCCAGGGAGGCTCTGGGGCCAACGTCCTGACTTTC.

This clone appeared once. This chain uses TRBV19 with TRBJ1-5; D not certain. This CDR3 is 14 amino acids long. Per germline, CDR1 LNHDA and CDR2 SQIVND (reference sequence). Trimming cost V 8 bases and J 0 bases, with 11 bases left between them. CDR3 DNA: TGTGCCAGTTGCCACAGTTATAGCAATCAGCCCCAGCATTTT. Its protein product is CASCHSYSNQPQHF. The variable domain in full, with the rest retrieved from reference TRBV19 and TRBJ1-5, is DGGITQSPKYLFRKEGQNVTLSCEQNLNHDAMYWYRQDPGQGLRLIYYSQIVNDFQKGDIAEGYSVSREKKESFPLTVTSAQKNPTAFYLCASCHSYSNQPQHFGDGTRLSIL.

V and J are TRBV27 and TRBJ1-6, with D perhaps matching TRBD1 (6 bases). Germline CDR1 and CDR2: MNHEY and SMNVEV (reference sequence). V lost 7 bases, J lost 12 bases, and 19 bases lay in between. This CDR3 spans 14 amino acids. The DNA for the CDR3 is TGTGCCAGCACCTTAAGAGCCCGAGGGGGACCCCTCCACTTT. Encoded protein: CASTLRARGGPLHF.

The rearrangement links TRBV10-3 to TRBJ2-3, with TRBD2 matching over 11 bases. The ends lost 7 bases at V and 2 bases at J; junction bases unmatched: 5. This CDR3 spans 15 amino acids. CDR1 is ENHRY, CDR2 SYGVKD, per germline. The CDR3 here is CAIKKLAGDTDTQYF. CDR3 coding DNA: TGTGCCATCAAAAAACTAGCGGGGGACACAGATACGCAGTATTTT.

V is TRBV3-1 (or the pseudogene TRBV3-2) and J is TRBJ2-7, with 8 bases matching TRBD2. This CDR3 is built from 17 residues. V shed 3 bases and J 0 bases; nucleotides not matched to a gene: 10. Per the germline V gene, CDR1 is LGHDT and CDR2 is YNNKEL (reference sequence). This CDR3 reads CASSHPRLRGGSYEQYF. The CDR3 DNA sequence: TGTGCCAGCAGCCACCCTCGACTCCGGGGGGGCTCCTACGAGCAGTACTTC.

The chain joins TRBV7-2 to TRBJ2-7; D uncertain. V was trimmed by 1 base and J by 6 bases, leaving 13 bases between them. CDR3 size: 14 residues. Germline CDR1 is SGHTA and CDR2 is FQGNSA. The CDR3 DNA reads as TGTGCCAGCAGCTTAGGATTTGAAGGCGGCGAGCAGTACTTC. Translating it yields CASSLGFEGGEQYF.

V gene TRBV9 combines with J gene TRBJ1-6, with a tentative D call TRBD1 (6 bases). The CDR3 is 15 amino acids. Looked up from germline, CDR1 is SGDLS and CDR2 is YYNGEE. The V gene lost 0 bases and the J gene lost 10 bases, with 14 bases spanning the gap. The CDR3 reads CASSVAGQRGSPLHF. CDR3 DNA sequence: TGTGCCAGCAGCGTAGCAGGACAGAGGGGATCACCCCTCCACTTT.

This clone was counted a single time. The chain employs TRBV19 and TRBJ2-1; 7 nucleotides match TRBD2. CDR1 and CDR2 from the germline V gene are LNHDA and SQIVND (reference sequence). Trimming cost V 7 bases and J 4 bases; bases outside gene matches: 7. This CDR3 is 14 amino acids long. CDR3 region: CASKGAGSYNEQFF. CDR3 bases: TGTGCCAGTAAAGGAGCGGGGTCATACAATGAGCAGTTCTTC.

V and J are TRBV7-9 and TRBJ1-1, with a possible D match to TRBD1 (6 bases). Germline lookup yields CDR1 SEHNR and CDR2 FQNEAQ (reference sequence). The ends were cut back, 5 bases at V and 8 bases at J, with 15 bases in the middle. The CDR3 sequence is 13 residues long. CDR3: CASSPTTGSEAFF. The CDR3 coding sequence is TGTGCCAGCAGCCCAACCACAGGGAGCGAAGCTTTCTTT.

Only a few counts were recorded for this clone. This chain uses TRBV9 with TRBJ2-2; perhaps TRBD2 as D (5 bases). CDR3 length: 13 residues. The ends were cut back, 0 bases at V and 5 bases at J, with 5 bases in the middle. From germline, CDR1 is SGDLS and CDR2 YYNGEE. DNA for the CDR3: TGTGCCAGCAGCGTAGGAGGGACCGGGGAGCTGTTTTTT. As protein: CASSVGGTGELFF.

The chain is built from TRBV11-2 and TRBJ2-3; TRBD2 aligns across 10 bases. Germline V gene lookup returns CDR1 SGHAT and CDR2 FQNNGV. The trim removed 7 bases at V and 0 bases at J, leaving 16 bases unmatched. CDR3 size: 19 residues. The CDR3 DNA follows: TGTGCCAGCAAACCGACTAGCGGGCCGGTGGGAGCAAGCACAGATACGCAGTATTTT. It codes for CASKPTSGPVGASTDTQYF.

This clone has just one count. V gene TRBV2 combines with J gene TRBJ1-4; tentative D call: TRBD1 (5 bases). The germline V and J ends were trimmed by 4 bases and 8 bases, with 14 bases remaining between them. Germline CDR1 is SNHLY and CDR2 is FYNNEI. The CDR3 consists of 14 residues. DNA of the CDR3: TGTGCCAGCAGTGGGCAAAGGGGTAGAGAAAAACTGTTTTTT. Its translation: CASSGQRGREKLFF.

The chain recombines TRBV4-2 with TRBJ1-2; no clear D. The germline V gene encodes CDR1 LGHNA and CDR2 YNFKEQ. This CDR3 contains 13 residues. With 0 bases removed from V and 3 bases from J, the gap between germline ends came to 5 bases. CDR3 sequence (DNA): TGTGCCAGCAGCCAAGATTATGACTATGGCTACACCTTC. It translates to CASSQDYDYGYTF.

The chain links TRBV5-4 to TRBJ2-2, with D perhaps TRBD1 (5 bases). Per the germline V gene, CDR1 is SGHNT and CDR2 is YYREEE (reference sequence). This CDR3 spans 15 amino acids. V lost 4 bases to trimming and J lost 1 base, with 11 bases between them. The CDR3 region has the DNA TGTGCCAGCAGCCGGACAAGAGAGAACACCGGGGAGCTGTTTTTT. Its translation is CASSRTRENTGELFF.

The rearrangement uses TRBV6-2 or TRBV6-3 and TRBJ2-1; TRBD2 matches at 8 bases. The germline V gene has CDR1 MNHEY and CDR2 SVGEGT. The CDR3 contains 17 residues. The junction had 6 bases not matched to a gene; V was cut back by 2 bases and J by 0 bases. The CDR3 here is CASSYPAGGGSYNEQFF. Written as DNA, the CDR3 is TGTGCCAGCAGTTACCCCGCGGGGGGCGGCTCCTACAATGAGCAGTTCTTC.

The chain couples TRBV21-1 to TRBJ2-1; the D segment call TRBD2 is taken from the table without a DNA check. TRBV21-1 is marked as a pseudogene. The CDR3 contains 19 residues. Here the CDR3 reads CASSKPLGDSKRLYNEQFF. DNA of the CDR3: TGTGCCAGCAGCAAACCGCTCGGGGACTCCAAACGACTCTACAATGAGCAGTTCTTC.

The chain employs TRBV12-3 or TRBV12-4 and TRBJ2-1, with 8 positions matching TRBD2. The CDR3 loop spans 13 amino acids. The V segment lost 8 bases and the J segment 7 bases; nucleotides outside the gene matches: 7. DNA of the CDR3: TGTGCCAGCGACGGGGGGGCCGAGAATGAGCAGTTCTTC. Protein sequence: CASDGGAENEQFF.

The chain links TRBV3-1 (or the pseudogene TRBV3-2) to TRBJ2-1, with D tentatively TRBD2 (5 bases). Trimming shortened V by 4 bases and J by 2 bases, and 27 bases separated the two germline ends. The CDR3 runs to 20 residues. CDR1 is LGHDT and CDR2 is YNNKEL in the germline V gene (reference sequence). The CDR3 protein is CASSPIYGVFGPLPYNEQFF. The CDR3 nucleotides are TGTGCCAGCAGCCCGATCTACGGGGTCTTCGGGCCCCTTCCCTACAATGAGCAGTTCTTC.